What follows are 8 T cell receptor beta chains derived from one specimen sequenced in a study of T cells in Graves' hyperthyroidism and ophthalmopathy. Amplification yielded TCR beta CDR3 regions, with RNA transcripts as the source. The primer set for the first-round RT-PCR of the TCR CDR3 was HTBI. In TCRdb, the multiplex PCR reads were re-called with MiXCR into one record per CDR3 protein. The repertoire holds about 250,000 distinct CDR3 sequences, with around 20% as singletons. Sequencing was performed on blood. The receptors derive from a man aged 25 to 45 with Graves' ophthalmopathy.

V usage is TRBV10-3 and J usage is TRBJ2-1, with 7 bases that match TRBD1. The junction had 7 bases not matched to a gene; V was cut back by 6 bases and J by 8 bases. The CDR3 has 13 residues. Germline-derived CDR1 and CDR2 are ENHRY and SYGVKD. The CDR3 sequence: CAISHDRDDEQFF. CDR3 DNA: TGTGCCATCAGCCACGACAGGGACGATGAGCAGTTCTTC.

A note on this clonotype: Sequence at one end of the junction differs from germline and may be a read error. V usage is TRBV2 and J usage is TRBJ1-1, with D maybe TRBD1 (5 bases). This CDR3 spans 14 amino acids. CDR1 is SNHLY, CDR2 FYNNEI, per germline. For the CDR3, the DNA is TGTGCCAGCAGTGAAGGGTCGGGGCGCACTGAAACTTTCTTT. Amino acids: CASSEGSGRTETFF. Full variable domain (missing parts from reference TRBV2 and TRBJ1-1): EPEVTQTPSHQVTQMGQEVILRCVPISNHLYFYWYRQILGQKVEFLVSFYNNEISEKSEIFDDQFSVERPDGSNFTLKIRSTKLEDSAMYFCASSEGSGRTETFFGQGTRLTVV.

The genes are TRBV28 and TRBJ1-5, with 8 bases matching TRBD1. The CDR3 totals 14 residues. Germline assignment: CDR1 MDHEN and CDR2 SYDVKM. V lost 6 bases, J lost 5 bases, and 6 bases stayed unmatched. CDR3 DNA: TGTGCCAGCAGCCCGACAGGGGATGATCAGCCCCAGCATTTT. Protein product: CASSPTGDDQPQHF.

CDR3 sequence reads: CSAREGGVGYEQYF. The CDR3 nucleotides are TGCAGTGCTAGAGAAGGGGGGGTCGGCTACGAGCAGTACTTC. This chain joins TRBV20-1 and TRBJ2-7; weak D call: TRBD2 (7 bases). This CDR3 has 14 residues. The V gene lost 0 bases and the J gene lost 3 bases, with 12 bases spanning the gap. Germline-derived CDR1 and CDR2 are DFQATT and SNEGSKA (reference sequence).

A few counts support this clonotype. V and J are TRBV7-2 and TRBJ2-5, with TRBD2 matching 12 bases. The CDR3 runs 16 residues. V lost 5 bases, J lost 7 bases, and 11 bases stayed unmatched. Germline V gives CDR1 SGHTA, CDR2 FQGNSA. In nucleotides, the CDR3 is TGTGCCAGCAGCGCCCGACTAGCGGGGGCTTTGGCGACCCAGTACTTC. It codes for CASSARLAGALATQYF.

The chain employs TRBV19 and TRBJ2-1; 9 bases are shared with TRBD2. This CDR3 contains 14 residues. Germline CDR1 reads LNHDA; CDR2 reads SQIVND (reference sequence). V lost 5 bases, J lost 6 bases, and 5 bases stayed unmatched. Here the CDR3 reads CASSLREGRNEQFF. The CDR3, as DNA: TGTGCCAGTAGTCTGCGGGAGGGCCGCAATGAGCAGTTCTTC.

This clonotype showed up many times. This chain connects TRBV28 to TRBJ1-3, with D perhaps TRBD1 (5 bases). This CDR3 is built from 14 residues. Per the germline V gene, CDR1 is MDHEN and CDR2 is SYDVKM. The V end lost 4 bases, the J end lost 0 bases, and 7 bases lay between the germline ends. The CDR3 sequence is CASSYDSSGNTIYF. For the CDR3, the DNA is TGTGCCAGCAGTTACGACAGCTCTGGAAACACCATATATTTT.

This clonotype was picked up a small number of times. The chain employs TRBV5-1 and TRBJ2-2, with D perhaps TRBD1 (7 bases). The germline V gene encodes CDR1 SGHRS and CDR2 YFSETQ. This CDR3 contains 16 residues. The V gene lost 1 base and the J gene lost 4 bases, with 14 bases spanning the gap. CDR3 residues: CASSLSGGRSTGELFF. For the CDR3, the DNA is TGCGCCAGCAGCTTGTCAGGGGGGAGGAGCACCGGGGAGCTGTTTTTT.